This T cell receptor (beta chain) appears in the sequencing data of a study of identical twins. Only a few counts were recorded for this clonotype. The CDR3 sequence is 16 residues long. In germline, CDR1 is SGHTA, CDR2 FQGNSA. V lost 1 base, J lost 3 bases, and 12 bases lay in between. TCRdb passed the 5' RACE reads through MiXCR, listing each CDR3 protein once. The sample comprises approximately 280,000 distinct CDR3 sequences, about 8% of which are singletons, and over 2% rests with the top ten. These data were also filed under a second study, of yellow fever vaccine responses in identical twins.

The V and J genes are TRBV7-2 and TRBJ1-4; D may be TRBD1 (5 bases). This sequence originates from a young woman in good health. The sample taken for sequencing was memory (CD45RO+) T cells sorted from blood. CDR3 DNA sequence: TGTGCCAGCAGCTTAGGTCTCGAGGGGCCTAATGAAAAACTGTTTTTT. Translation gives CASSLGLEGPNEKLFF.